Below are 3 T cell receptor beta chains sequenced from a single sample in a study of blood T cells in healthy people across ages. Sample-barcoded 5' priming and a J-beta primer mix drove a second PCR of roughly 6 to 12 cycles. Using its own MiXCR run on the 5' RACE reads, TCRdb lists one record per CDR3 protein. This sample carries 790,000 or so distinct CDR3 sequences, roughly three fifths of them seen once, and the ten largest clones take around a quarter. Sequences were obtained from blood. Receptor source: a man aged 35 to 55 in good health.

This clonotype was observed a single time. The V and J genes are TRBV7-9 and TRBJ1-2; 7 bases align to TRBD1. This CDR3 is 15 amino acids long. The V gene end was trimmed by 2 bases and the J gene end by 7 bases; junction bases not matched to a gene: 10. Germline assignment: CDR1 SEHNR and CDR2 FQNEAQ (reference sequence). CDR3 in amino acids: CASSLPTGASGGYTF. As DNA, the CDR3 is TGTGCCAGCAGCTTACCAACAGGGGCGAGCGGTGGCTACACCTTC.

CDR3 amino acids: CASSFDGTGGDTGELFF. The CDR3 coding sequence is TGTGCCAGCAGTTTTGATGGGACAGGGGGCGACACCGGGGAGCTGTTTTTT. The chain employs TRBV6-2 or TRBV6-3 and TRBJ2-2, with 12 bases fitting TRBD1. The CDR3 has 17 residues. V lost 4 bases and J lost 3; bases outside the gene matches: 6. In germline, CDR1 is MNHEY, CDR2 SVGEGT.

In nucleotides, the CDR3 is TGCGCCAGCAGCCAAGACTCCCCGGGGAGGGAGGGGGACTACGAGCAGTACTTC. This encodes CASSQDSPGREGDYEQYF. The V and J genes are TRBV4-1 and TRBJ2-5; TRBD2 might be the D (7 bases). The better agreement between TRBJ2-7 and the DNA end casts doubt on the J call. The CDR3 totals 18 residues. Per the germline V gene, CDR1 is MGHRA and CDR2 is YSYEKL.